This TCR beta chain was sequenced during a study of PD-1 blockade in mismatch repair-deficient tumors. Whole-study findings and limits: After pembrolizumab, tumor-resident clones rose rapidly, then generally contracted before radiologic responses.

Every patient had mismatch repair deficiency by PCR or immunohistochemistry. Germline V gene data show CDR1 as SGHKS and CDR2 as YYEKEE (reference sequence). CDR3 length equals 15 residues. The trim removed 4 bases at V and 3 bases at J, leaving 9 bases unmatched. A note on this clone: The antigen is undetermined.

The repertoire was sequenced with immunoSEQ multiplex PCR; TCRdb's copy has only in-frame clones and lacks some. The sample holds 90,000 to 120,000 clones, 82% seen once. This sequence joins TRBV5-5 and TRBJ2-7; 8 bases line up with TRBD1. The sequencing here drew on peripheral blood, taken roughly 35 weeks after starting pembrolizumab. This clonotype was sampled from an adult with mismatch repair-deficient cancer. In nucleotides, the CDR3 is TGTGCCAGCAGCATCCTGCTGACAGGGGTCTACGAGCAGTACTTC. Translation gives CASSILLTGVYEQYF.